This T cell receptor beta chain was documented in a study of T cells expressing NK-cell markers. Study-level results: Uncertainty persisted over the HCMV specificity of expanded NKG2C+ T cell clones.

TCRdb re-called the 5' RACE reads, yielding one record per CDR3 amino acid sequence without DNA. The sample has 350,000 to 400,000 distinct CDR3 sequences; the top ten hold roughly 10%. The CDR3 contains 18 residues. A word on this clonotype: What it recognizes is unknown.

This sequence was found in a woman between 45 and 65 years old in good health. The genes are TRBV12-3 or TRBV12-4 and TRBJ1-3. The sample taken for sequencing was blood T cells: a sorted CD56 or NKG2C T cell subset, CD4+ or CD8+ T cells, or bulk PBMC T cells (not recorded which). This CDR3 is CASSLGPGLGASGNTIYF.